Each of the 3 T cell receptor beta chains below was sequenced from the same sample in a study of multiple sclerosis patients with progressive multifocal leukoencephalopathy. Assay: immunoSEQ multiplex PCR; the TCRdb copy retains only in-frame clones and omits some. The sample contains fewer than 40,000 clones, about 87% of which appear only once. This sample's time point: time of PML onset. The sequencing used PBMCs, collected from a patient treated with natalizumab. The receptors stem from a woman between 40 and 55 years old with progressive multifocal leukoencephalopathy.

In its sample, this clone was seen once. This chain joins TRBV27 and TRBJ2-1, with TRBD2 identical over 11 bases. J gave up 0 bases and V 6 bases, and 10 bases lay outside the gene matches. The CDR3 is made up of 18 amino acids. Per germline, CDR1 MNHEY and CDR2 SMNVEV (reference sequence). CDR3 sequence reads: CASRAGLAATSSYNEQFF. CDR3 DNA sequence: TGTGCCAGCAGGGCGGGACTAGCGGCCACGAGCTCCTACAATGAGCAGTTCTTC.

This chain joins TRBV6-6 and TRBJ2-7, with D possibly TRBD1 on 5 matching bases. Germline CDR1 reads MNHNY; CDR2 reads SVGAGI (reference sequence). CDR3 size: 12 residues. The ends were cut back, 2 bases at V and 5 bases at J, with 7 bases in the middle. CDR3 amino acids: CASSYRRDEQYF. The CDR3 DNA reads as TGTGCCAGCAGTTACCGCAGGGACGAGCAGTACTTC.

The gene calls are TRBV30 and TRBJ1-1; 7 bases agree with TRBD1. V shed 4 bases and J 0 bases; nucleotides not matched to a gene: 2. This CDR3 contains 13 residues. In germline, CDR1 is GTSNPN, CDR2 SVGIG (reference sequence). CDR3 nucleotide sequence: TGTGCCTGGAAGGGACAGCTGAACACTGAAGCTTTCTTT. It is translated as CAWKGQLNTEAFF.